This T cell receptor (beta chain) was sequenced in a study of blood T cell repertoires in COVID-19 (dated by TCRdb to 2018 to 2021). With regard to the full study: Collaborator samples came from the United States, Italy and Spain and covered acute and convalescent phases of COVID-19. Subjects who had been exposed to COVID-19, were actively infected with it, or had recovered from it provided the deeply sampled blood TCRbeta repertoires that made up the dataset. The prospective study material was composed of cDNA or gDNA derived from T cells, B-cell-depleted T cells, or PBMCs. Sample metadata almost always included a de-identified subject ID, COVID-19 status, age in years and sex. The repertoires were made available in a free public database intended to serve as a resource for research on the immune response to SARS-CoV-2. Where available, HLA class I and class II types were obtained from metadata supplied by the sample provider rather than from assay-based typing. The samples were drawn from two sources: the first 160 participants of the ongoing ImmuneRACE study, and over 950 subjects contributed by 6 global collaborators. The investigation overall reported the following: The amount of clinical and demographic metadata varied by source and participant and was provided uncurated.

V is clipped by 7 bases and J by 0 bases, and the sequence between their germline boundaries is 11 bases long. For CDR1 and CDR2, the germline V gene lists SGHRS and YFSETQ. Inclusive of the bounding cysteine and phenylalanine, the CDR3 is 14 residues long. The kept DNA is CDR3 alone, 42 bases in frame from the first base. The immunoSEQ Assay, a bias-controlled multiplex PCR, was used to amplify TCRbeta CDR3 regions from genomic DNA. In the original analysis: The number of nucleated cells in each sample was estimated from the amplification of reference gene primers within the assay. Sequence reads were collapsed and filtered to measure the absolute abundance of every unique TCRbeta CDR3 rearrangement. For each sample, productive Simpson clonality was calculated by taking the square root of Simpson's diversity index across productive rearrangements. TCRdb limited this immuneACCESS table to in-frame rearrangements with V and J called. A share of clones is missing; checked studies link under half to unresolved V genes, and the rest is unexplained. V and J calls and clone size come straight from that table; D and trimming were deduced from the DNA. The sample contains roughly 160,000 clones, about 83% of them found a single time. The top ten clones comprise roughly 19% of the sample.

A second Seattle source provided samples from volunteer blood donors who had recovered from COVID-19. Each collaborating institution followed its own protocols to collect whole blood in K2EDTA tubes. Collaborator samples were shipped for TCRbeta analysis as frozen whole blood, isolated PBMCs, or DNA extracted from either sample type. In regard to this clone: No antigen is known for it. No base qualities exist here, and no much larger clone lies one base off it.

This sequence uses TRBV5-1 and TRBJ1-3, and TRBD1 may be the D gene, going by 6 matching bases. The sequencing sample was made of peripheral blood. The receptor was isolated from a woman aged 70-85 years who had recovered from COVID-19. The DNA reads TGCGCCAGCCGCCAACAGGGCTCTGGAAACACCATATATTTT. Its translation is CASRQQGSGNTIYF. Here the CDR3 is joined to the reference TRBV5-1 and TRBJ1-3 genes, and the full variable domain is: KAGVTQTPRYLIKTRGQQVTLSCSPISGHRSVSWYQQTPGQGLQFLFEYFSETQRNKGNFPGRFSGRQFSNSRSEMNVSTLELGDSALYLCASRQQGSGNTIYFGEGSWLTVV.